The clone carrying this T cell receptor (beta chain) was counted only a few times. Its specificity is not known. These data originate in a study of PD-1 blockade in classical Hodgkin lymphoma. The repertoire was sequenced with immunoSEQ multiplex PCR; TCRdb's copy has only in-frame clones and lacks some. The profile covers 20,000 or so clones, with roughly three quarters appearing a single time and roughly a sixth taken by the ten largest. Every patient relapsed after autologous stem cell transplantation, and brentuximab vedotin exposure varied. Study conclusions and caveats: Newly diagnosed patients were said to have less baseline TCR diversity than healthy donors did.

V lost 4 bases to trimming and J lost 7 bases, with 13 bases between them. The germline V gene has CDR1 SNHLY and CDR2 FYNNEI. This CDR3 is 13 amino acids long. This TCR came from a human donor with classical Hodgkin lymphoma. J is TRBJ1-1 and V is TRBV2; perhaps TRBD1 as D (5 bases). The material sequenced was peripheral blood mononuclear cells (PBMCs), taken before the second cycle of nivolumab. The CDR3 DNA sequence: TGTGCCAGCAGTGTCGAGAGGGACCTTGAAGCTTTCTTT. This sequence encodes CASSVERDLEAFF.